Detailed here is one TCR beta chain. No antigen is known for it. No base qualities exist here, and no much larger clone lies one base off it. The data stem from a study of blood T cell repertoires in COVID-19 (TCRdb year 2020). Background on the whole study: Samples covering the acute and convalescent phases of COVID-19 were provided by collaborators in the United States, Italy and Spain. The repertoires were made available in a free public database intended to serve as a resource for research on the immune response to SARS-CoV-2. Samples were obtained from the ongoing ImmuneRACE study (first 160 participants) and from about 1,300 subjects provided by 6 global collaborators. Deeply sampled blood TCRbeta repertoires from subjects exposed to, actively infected with, or recovered from COVID-19 were included in the dataset. HLA class I and class II types, where available, came from metadata supplied by the sample provider rather than from assay-based typing. The prospective study material was composed of cDNA or gDNA derived from T cells, B-cell-depleted T cells, or PBMCs. A de-identified subject ID, COVID-19 status, age in years and sex were almost always included in the sample metadata.

General findings and caveats noted by the study authors: The amount of clinical and demographic metadata varied by source and participant and was provided uncurated.

The germline V gene (reference sequence) supplies CDR1 MNHEY and CDR2 SMNVEV. From the cysteine up to the phenylalanine, the CDR3 has a length of 14 residues. The read is trimmed to its CDR3 DNA, 42 bases read in frame from base 1. Cut back by 5 bases and 3 bases, the V and J ends lie 14 bases apart. One collaborating source in Seattle enrolled patients while the patients were actively infected and followed the patients over time throughout the course of disease. The collaborating institutions used their own protocols to collect whole blood in K2EDTA tubes. Collaborator samples were shipped for TCRbeta analysis as frozen whole blood, isolated PBMCs, or DNA extracted from either sample type. The immunoSEQ Assay, a bias-controlled multiplex PCR, was used to amplify TCRbeta CDR3 regions from genomic DNA. On the study's bioinformatics: The number of nucleated cells in each sample was estimated from the amplification of reference gene primers within the assay. To quantify the absolute abundance of each unique TCRbeta CDR3 rearrangement, sequence reads were collapsed and filtered. For each sample, productive Simpson clonality was calculated as the square root of Simpson's diversity index over productive rearrangements. TCRdb carries this immuneACCESS record with in-frame sequences only. Its versions omit some clonotypes, under half of them owing to an unresolved V gene in the studies checked, with the rest unexplained. The V and J calls and clone size come from that table; D and trimming were worked out from the DNA. The sample table shows just over 250,000 clones, and over 80% are seen once. In total, the top ten clones hold roughly 10% of the sample.

The chain was built from TRBV27 and TRBJ2-7, with TRBD2 perhaps the D gene, on 6 matching bases. Material for sequencing was peripheral blood. The clonotype originates from a woman in her seventies with COVID-19, enrolled during active disease. The CDR3 region has the sequence CASSPRAGSYEQYF. The nucleotide sequence is given as TGTGCCAGCAGTCCAAGAGCCGGGAGCTACGAGCAGTACTTC.